This entry lists 16 T cell receptor beta chains sequenced from one sample in a study of Ad26.COV2.S vaccination and SARS-CoV-2 variants. Treatment given: approximately 18 received Ad26.COV2.S at low or high dose, single or two shots; roughly five received placebo; per-sample allocation not given. Sampling was done on day 63 after the first vaccine or placebo injection. Using immunoSEQ multiplex PCR, the repertoire was profiled, and TCRdb retains in-frame clones only, with some absent. This table has 430,000 or so clones, 89% appearing once. The material was peripheral blood, obtained in a trial of Ad26.COV2.S vaccine versus placebo. These receptors originate from a person between 18 and 59 years old who received the Ad26.COV2.S COVID-19 vaccine or a placebo.

This chain uses TRBV6-5 with TRBJ1-2, with D possibly being TRBD1 (5 bases). This CDR3 comprises 14 residues. From germline, CDR1 is MNHEY and CDR2 SVGAGI. With 2 bases removed from V and 4 bases from J, the gap between germline ends came to 11 bases. Here the CDR3 reads CASSYKGQGYGYTF. Written as DNA, the CDR3 is TGTGCCAGCAGTTACAAAGGGCAGGGCTATGGCTACACCTTC.

The chain links TRBV25-1 to TRBJ1-1; D is ambiguous. The V gene's germline CDR1 is MGHDK and CDR2 SYGVNS. The V gene lost 4 bases and the J gene lost 13 bases, with 16 bases spanning the gap. CDR3 length: 12 residues. The CDR3 region is CASSGTGSPFFF. Written as DNA, the CDR3 is TGTGCCAGCAGTGGAACCGGGTCTCCGTTTTTCTTT.

The CDR3 nucleotides read TGTGCCAGCGGGTCCGGGACAGGGGGAAAAAACGAGCAGTACGTC. This gives the protein CASGSGTGGKNEQYV. The chain combines TRBV28 with TRBJ2-7, with 11 bases matching TRBD1. Germline CDR1 MDHEN, CDR2 SYDVKM. Trimming at V came to 8 bases and at J to 5 bases, leaving 11 bases not matched to a gene. CDR3 length equals 15 residues.

The chain joins TRBV2 to TRBJ2-1; no clear D gene. The germline gives CDR1 SNHLY, CDR2 FYNNEI. The CDR3 loop spans 15 amino acids. Trimming cost V 7 bases and J 0 bases, with 13 bases left between them. This CDR3 reads CASTSPMSSYNEQFF. The CDR3 DNA follows: TGTGCCAGCACATCGCCTATGAGCTCCTACAATGAGCAGTTCTTC.

The chain is built from TRBV12-3 or TRBV12-4 and TRBJ2-7; D is unclear. The CDR3 length is 12 residues. Trimming shortened V by 5 bases and J by 3 bases, and 8 bases separated the two germline ends. CDR3 loop: CASSDVSYEQYF. As DNA, the CDR3 is TGTGCCAGCAGTGACGTCAGCTACGAGCAGTACTTC.

This chain uses TRBV9 with TRBJ2-1; 8 bases map to TRBD1. Germline values: CDR1 SGDLS, CDR2 YYNGEE. The length of the CDR3 is 13 residues. J gave up 10 bases and V 0 bases, and 3 bases lay outside the gene matches. Here the CDR3 DNA reads TGTGCCAGCAGCGTAGCACAGGGGGACGAGCAGTTCTTC. Translation: CASSVAQGDEQFF.

Remarks on this clone: Other nucleotide sequences in the sample specify the same CDR3. The chain combines TRBV7-2 with TRBJ2-1; the match to TRBD2 covers 9 bases. The length of the CDR3 is 15 residues. With V trimmed by 1 base and J by 5 bases, 3 bases remained unmatched. The germline V gene has CDR1 SGHTA and CDR2 FQGNSA. CDR3 sequence reads: CASSLGLAGNNEQFF. The CDR3 DNA sequence: TGTGCCAGCAGCTTAGGGCTAGCGGGGAACAATGAGCAGTTCTTC.

The J gene is TRBJ1-2, the V gene TRBV4-2; 9 bases fit TRBD1. With 3 bases clipped from V and 4 bases from J, the junction kept 9 bases outside the gene matches. Looked up from germline, CDR1 is LGHNA and CDR2 is YNFKEQ. CDR3 length: 16 residues. The CDR3, as DNA: TGTGCCAGCAGCCAGGACGGACAGGGGAGACTCTATGGCTACACCTTC. Its protein product is CASSQDGQGRLYGYTF.

The V gene is TRBV6-2 or TRBV6-3, the J gene TRBJ2-1; D gene uncertain. Germline CDR1 and CDR2: MNHEY and SVGEGT. Trimming stripped 2 bases from V and 0 bases from J, with 5 bases between. The CDR3 has 14 residues. The CDR3 sequence is CASSYVSSYNEQFF. For the CDR3, the DNA is TGTGCCAGCAGTTACGTGAGCTCCTACAATGAGCAGTTCTTC.

This clone was recorded at least ten times. The rearrangement uses TRBV2 and TRBJ1-1, with D possibly being TRBD1 (5 bases). The germline CDR1 and CDR2 sequences are SNHLY and FYNNEI. V shed 6 bases and J shed 4 bases, with 12 bases lying between them. CDR3 size: 13 residues. The CDR3 nucleotides read TGTGCCAGCAGACTAGACAGCGGCACTGAAGCTTTCTTT. As protein: CASRLDSGTEAFF. The full variable domain, completed using reference TRBV2 and TRBJ1-1, is EPEVTQTPSHQVTQMGQEVILRCVPISNHLYFYWYRQILGQKVEFLVSFYNNEISEKSEIFDDQFSVERPDGSNFTLKIRSTKLEDSAMYFCASRLDSGTEAFFGQGTRLTVV.

V usage is TRBV15 and J usage is TRBJ1-1; the D gene is possibly TRBD1 (6 bases). Deletions cut 0 bases from V and 5 bases from J, with 10 bases between. From germline, CDR1 is LNHNV and CDR2 YYDKDF (reference sequence). This CDR3 contains 14 residues. The CDR3 bases are TGTGCCACCAGCAGAGATTTTCAGGGGACTGAAGCTTTCTTT. It codes for CATSRDFQGTEAFF.

V gene TRBV6-5 combines with J gene TRBJ2-7, with D perhaps matching TRBD2 (6 bases). Trimming removed 1 base from V and 4 bases from J, with 14 bases in between. Germline V gene data show CDR1 as MNHEY and CDR2 as SVGAGI. The length of the CDR3 is 15 residues. The CDR3 protein is CASSYWGDPKYEQYF. DNA for the CDR3: TGTGCCAGCAGTTACTGGGGGGACCCAAAATACGAGCAGTACTTC.

This chain connects TRBV5-4 to TRBJ1-4; D gene ambiguous. The germline V gene encodes CDR1 SGHNT and CDR2 YYREEE (reference sequence). CDR3 size: 16 residues. The V end lost 0 bases, the J end lost 3 bases, and 12 bases lay between the germline ends. The CDR3 loop is CASSLGVTVANEKLFF. DNA of the CDR3: TGTGCCAGCAGCTTGGGGGTAACTGTTGCTAATGAAAAACTGTTTTTT.

The genes are TRBV5-6 and TRBJ1-4, with D possibly being TRBD1 (5 bases). The CDR3 length is 19 residues. Germline CDR1 and CDR2: SGHDT and YYEEEE. Trimming cost V 1 base and J 3 bases, with 22 bases left between them. CDR3 in DNA: TGTGCCAGCAGCTTGAGGTCATTCGCCAGGGCTCGGGCTAATGAAAAACTGTTTTTT. Translated: CASSLRSFARARANEKLFF.

The chain couples TRBV7-2 to TRBJ1-1; no reliable D call. Trimming cost V 4 bases and J 1 base, with 10 bases left between them. Germline CDR1 is SGHTA and CDR2 is FQGNSA. This CDR3 spans 14 amino acids. The CDR3 nucleotides are TGTGCCAGCAGCTCCCTAACAAGGAACACTGAAGCTTTCTTT. Its protein product is CASSSLTRNTEAFF.

The chain has TRBV15 and TRBJ2-1; 8 bases agree with TRBD2. This CDR3 spans 16 amino acids. From germline, CDR1 is LNHNV and CDR2 YYDKDF (reference sequence). Unmatched junction bases numbered 5, after V lost 1 base and J lost 3 bases. CDR3 in amino acids: CATSRGLRGVYNEQFF. CDR3 nucleotides: TGTGCCACCAGCAGAGGGTTGCGGGGGGTCTACAATGAGCAGTTCTTC.